This TCR beta chain was documented in a study of T cell clones after liver transplantation. Across the whole study: Without induction therapy, subjects received standard immunosuppression until 12-24 months post-transplant. Findings of the study overall: The donor-reactive repertoire was only partly measurable in two subjects, lacking donor cells.

The method was immunoSEQ multiplex PCR; TCRdb's version includes in-frame clones alone and lacks a portion of them. This repertoire shows roughly 74,000 clones, about 80% found once; its top ten account for approximately 0.55%. V was trimmed by 2 bases and J by 5 bases, leaving 13 bases between them. Germline lookup yields CDR1 LNHDA and CDR2 SQIVND (reference sequence). The CDR3 consists of 14 residues. This clone was seen just once. Its target is not known. CD3+CD4+ and CD3+CD8+ cells were FACS-sorted from thawed unstimulated PBMCs. The rearrangement joins TRBV19 to TRBJ2-7, with TRBD2 as a possible D gene (5 bases). The source is a human donor who received a liver transplant. The source was CD4+ T cells from blood, collected before liver transplant. The CDR3 sequence is CASSIKLGADEQYF. The CDR3 DNA is TGTGCCAGTAGTATAAAGTTAGGAGCGGACGAGCAGTACTTC.